This T cell receptor (beta chain) was found in a study of T cells after yellow fever vaccination. Notes on the study in general: One caveat is that FACS-sorted repertoires could contain abundant clonotypes contaminating from the bulk population. After the booster, about 95% of CD4 and 75% to 90% of CD8 primary-response clones were re-detected.

This clonotype has just a few counts. What it binds is unknown. From the 5' RACE reads, TCRdb called clonotypes with MiXCR, one entry per CDR3 protein. The table has around 590,000 distinct CDR3 sequences, 9% to 15% seen once. Per the germline V gene, CDR1 is MDHEN and CDR2 is SYDVKM. The CDR3 has 14 residues. V was cut by 6 bases and J by 8 bases, with 19 bases left in between. The clonotype comes from a man aged 25-45 years who received the YFV17D yellow fever vaccine. The chain recombines TRBV28 with TRBJ1-1; D unclear. Sample: PBMCs, taken on the day of the yellow fever booster vaccination. As DNA, the CDR3 is TGTGCCAGCAGCCCCCCCCAGTCTGGGAGGGAAGCTTTCTTT. Translated, it gives CASSPPQSGREAFF.